One and the same sample provided the 15 T cell receptor beta chains below, sequenced in a study of vaccination and CD4 T cells after COVID-19. Sequenced with the Oncomine TCR Beta short-read assay was DNA taken from cultured CD4+ T cells. TCRdb passed the PCR reads through MiXCR, listing each CDR3 protein once. The table lists roughly 3,700 distinct CDR3 sequences, more than 15% of them singletons. Their cognate antigens are unknown. Described treatment: roughly 10-day PBMC culture with coronavirus spike peptide pools or control peptides (ViraFEST assay). Source material: CD4+ T cells from blood, cultured in vitro. Every receptor here comes from a human donor who had recovered from COVID-19.

The chain links TRBV7-6 to TRBJ2-5, with TRBD2 identical over 10 bases. V gave up 2 bases and J gave up 4 bases; unmatched junction bases: 7. The CDR3 is 16 amino acids. Per germline, CDR1 SGHVS and CDR2 FNYEAQ. The CDR3 reads CASSLQRGGLGETQYF. CDR3 coding DNA: TGTGCCAGCAGCTTACAGCGGGGGGGCCTCGGAGAGACCCAGTACTTC.

This clonotype occurred a few times. The chain combines TRBV30 with TRBJ1-6; no clear D. Germline CDR1 and CDR2: GTSNPN and SVGIG (reference sequence). CDR3 size: 15 residues. The germline V and J ends were trimmed by 0 bases and 0 bases, with 6 bases remaining between them. CDR3 amino acids: CAWSVVGSYNSPLHF. CDR3 coding DNA: TGTGCCTGGAGTGTGGTGGGCTCCTATAATTCACCCCTCCACTTT.

This clonotype has just a few counts. This chain uses TRBV12-3 or TRBV12-4 with TRBJ1-6; the D is unclear. Trimming left V 6 bases short and J 7 bases short, with 13 bases between. The CDR3 is 14 amino acids. DNA for the CDR3: TGTGCCAGCAGCATACAGCTAGTAAATTCACCCCTCCACTTT. It is translated as CASSIQLVNSPLHF.

This clonotype was counted only a few times. J is TRBJ1-6 and V is TRBV30; 8 bases map to TRBD1. Germline CDR1 GTSNPN, CDR2 SVGIG (reference sequence). CDR3 length: 15 residues. V lost 1 base, J lost 6 bases, and 5 bases stayed unmatched. In DNA form, the CDR3 reads TGTGCCTGGAGTGAGGTTGGACAGGGTAATTCACCCCTCCACTTT. Its protein is CAWSEVGQGNSPLHF.

This clonotype was found a few times. The V gene is TRBV21-1, the J gene TRBJ2-5. TRBV21-1 is deemed a pseudogene. The CDR3 totals 15 residues. The CDR3 protein is CASSKPQRPQETQYF. The CDR3 DNA is TGTGCCAGCAGCAAACCGCAGAGACCACAAGAGACCCAGTACTTC.

CDR3 in amino acids: CAISNIRDSYNEQFF. CDR3 nucleotide sequence: TGTGCCATCAGTAATATCAGGGACTCCTACAATGAGCAGTTCTTC. The chain has TRBV10-3 and TRBJ2-1, with D possibly TRBD1 on 5 matching bases. Germline CDR1 ENHRY, CDR2 SYGVKD. The V end lost 5 bases, the J end lost 0 bases, and 11 bases lay between the germline ends. The CDR3 covers 15 residues.

The chain carries TRBV30 and TRBJ2-5, with a weak D call TRBD1 (5 bases). The germline gives CDR1 GTSNPN, CDR2 SVGIG (reference sequence). The CDR3 is 15 amino acids. With 0 bases removed from V and 0 bases from J, the gap between germline ends came to 11 bases. CDR3 DNA sequence: TGTGCCTGGAGTGTAGGGCAGGGCGACCAAGAGACCCAGTACTTC. Protein product: CAWSVGQGDQETQYF.

V is TRBV7-2 and J is TRBJ2-5, with D possibly being TRBD1 or TRBD2 (5 bases each). The V gene lost 3 bases and the J gene lost 4 bases, with 15 bases spanning the gap. In germline, CDR1 is SGHTA, CDR2 FQGNSA. The CDR3 is 15 residues long. This chain's CDR3 is CTSSFGGGRGETQYF. The CDR3 nucleotides are TGTACCAGCAGCTTCGGTGGGGGTCGTGGAGAGACCCAGTACTTC.

The chain uses TRBV18 and TRBJ1-2; weak D call: TRBD1 (5 bases). The CDR3 consists of 13 residues. CDR1 KGHSH and CDR2 LQKENI come from the germline V gene. Trimming pared 4 bases from V and 4 bases from J, leaving 10 bases between. Written as DNA, the CDR3 is TGTGCCAGCTCACAATGGGGGGGCTATGGCTACACCTTC. Its translation is CASSQWGGYGYTF.

The CDR3 sequence is CASHTTGGASYEQYF. CDR3 DNA sequence: TGTGCCAGCCATACGACAGGGGGCGCATCCTACGAGCAGTACTTC. The V and J genes are TRBV2 and TRBJ2-7; 10 bases are a match to TRBD1. The V gene's germline CDR1 is SNHLY and CDR2 FYNNEI. The CDR3 runs 15 residues. Trimming took 8 bases from V and 1 from J; bases not matched to a gene: 8.

In its sample, this clonotype is large. CDR3 DNA: TGTGCCTGGAATGGCGCTGAAGCTTTCTTT. The encoded protein is CAWNGAEAFF. This chain uses TRBV30 with TRBJ1-1, with unresolved D. There are 10 residues in the CDR3. Trimming took 4 bases from V and 6 from J, leaving 6 bases between them. The germline gives CDR1 GTSNPN, CDR2 SVGIG (reference sequence).

V is TRBV19 and J is TRBJ2-3; 11 nucleotides line up with TRBD2. Germline trimming cut 4 bases from V and 7 bases from J; bases unmatched to any gene: 10. The germline V gene has CDR1 LNHDA and CDR2 SQIVND (reference sequence). The CDR3 length is 16 residues. The CDR3 DNA sequence: TGTGCCAGTAGTAACCTCCTAGCGGGGGGTTTGAATACGCAGTATTTT. Protein: CASSNLLAGGLNTQYF. Full variable domain (missing parts from reference TRBV19 and TRBJ2-3): DGGITQSPKYLFRKEGQNVTLSCEQNLNHDAMYWYRQDPGQGLRLIYYSQIVNDFQKGDIAEGYSVSREKKESFPLTVTSAQKNPTAFYLCASSNLLAGGLNTQYFGPGTRLTVL.

This clonotype was seen a handful of times. V gene TRBV7-9 combines with J gene TRBJ1-1, with 12 bases aligning to TRBD1. The CDR3 is made up of 19 amino acids. Germline V lookup: CDR1 SEHNR, CDR2 FQNEAQ (reference sequence). The J segment lost 3 bases and the V segment lost 5 bases, leaving 16 bases of the junction unmatched. This CDR3 reads CASSTLSGTGGAKDTEAFF. CDR3 nucleotide sequence: TGTGCCAGCAGCACCTTGTCCGGGACAGGGGGCGCGAAGGACACTGAAGCTTTCTTT.

The CDR3 sequence is CSARGILGELFF. CDR3 in DNA: TGCAGTGCCCGGGGAATACTAGGGGAGCTGTTTTTT. The V gene is TRBV20-1, the J gene TRBJ2-2; tentatively, D is TRBD2 (5 bases). The germline V gene has CDR1 DFQATT and CDR2 SNEGSKA (reference sequence). V was cut by 6 bases and J by 8 bases, with 13 bases left in between. The CDR3 spans 12 residues.

On this clonotype: Being one base from a much bigger clone, this may be a read error. The gene calls are TRBV20-1 and TRBJ1-6; a weak D match, TRBD1 (6 bases). The CDR3 totals 14 residues. Germline assignment: CDR1 DFQATT and CDR2 SNEGSKA (reference sequence). CDR3 sequence (DNA): TGCAGTGCTTCGGACAGCTCCTATAATCCACCCCTCCACTTT. It codes for CSASDSSYNPPLHF.